Below are 19 T cell receptor beta chains sequenced from a single sample in a study of chemoradiotherapy in HPV16-positive cancers. Repertoires were generated with immunoSEQ multiplex PCR, while TCRdb's copy carries only in-frame clones and drops some. The sample shows about 53,000 clones, about 92% of them seen only once. The sequences come from blood, collected from a patient who underwent chemoradiotherapy. The receptors here all came from a human donor with HPV-associated anogenital cancer.

This rearrangement joins TRBV9 to TRBJ1-5, with D tentatively TRBD1 (5 bases). V lost 7 bases, J lost 3 bases, and 11 bases lay in between. The germline gives CDR1 SGDLS, CDR2 YYNGEE. The CDR3 runs 13 residues. Here the CDR3 reads CASAGGPNQPQHF. In DNA form, the CDR3 reads TGTGCCAGCGCGGGGGGTCCCAATCAGCCCCAGCATTTT. Complete variable domain (other parts from reference TRBV9 and TRBJ1-5): DSGVTQTPKHLITATGQRVTLRCSPRSGDLSVYWYQQSLDQGLQFLIQYYNGEERAKGNILERFSAQQFPDLHSELNLSSLELGDSALYFCASAGGPNQPQHFGDGTRLSIL.

The chain is built from TRBV15 and TRBJ1-4; D uncertain. The CDR3 runs to 15 residues. Deletions cut 3 bases from V and 2 bases from J, with 10 bases between. Germline V gene sequence: CDR1 LNHNV, CDR2 YYDKDF (reference sequence). The CDR3: CATSSQRATNEKLFF. In DNA, the CDR3 is TGTGCCACCAGCAGTCAGAGGGCCACTAATGAAAAACTGTTTTTT.

The J gene is TRBJ1-2, the V gene TRBV11-2, with 7 bases identical to TRBD1. Losses at the gene ends were 4 bases for V and 4 bases for J; bases not matched to a gene: 3. The germline CDR1 and CDR2 sequences are SGHAT and FQNNGV. This CDR3 has 13 amino acids. The CDR3 is CASSSDRFYGYTF. CDR3 bases: TGTGCCAGCAGCTCGGACAGGTTCTATGGCTACACCTTC.

The chain recombines TRBV5-4 with TRBJ2-1; D remains unclear. The length of the CDR3 is 15 residues. V was cut by 5 bases and J by 0 bases, with 12 bases left in between. Germline CDR1 and CDR2: SGHNT and YYREEE (reference sequence). CDR3 nucleotide sequence: TGTGCCAGCAGTATGGGGTGGGACTCCTACAATGAGCAGTTCTTC. Amino acid sequence: CASSMGWDSYNEQFF.

The genes are TRBV25-1 and TRBJ2-7, with 9 bases identical to TRBD1. This CDR3 is built from 15 residues. Trimming removed 6 bases from V and 5 bases from J; junction bases left unmatched: 11. CDR1 is MGHDK and CDR2 is SYGVNS in the germline V gene. In DNA, the CDR3 is TGTGCCAGCAGCCCGACAGGGGGAGGGTTGGACGAGCAGTACTTC. Its protein product is CASSPTGGGLDEQYF.

CDR3 residues: CASSQELYPGGVETQYF. CDR3 in DNA: TGTGCCAGCAGCCAAGAATTGTATCCGGGGGGCGTGGAGACCCAGTACTTC. The chain is built from TRBV14 and TRBJ2-5; weak D call: TRBD2 (7 bases). Trimming stripped 0 bases from V and 5 bases from J, with 19 bases between. The CDR3 totals 17 residues. In germline, CDR1 is SGHDN, CDR2 FVKESK.

The V gene is TRBV5-1, the J gene TRBJ2-5; 10 positions agree with TRBD2. The germline gives CDR1 SGHRS, CDR2 YFSETQ. This CDR3 has 15 residues. Trimming at V came to 4 bases and at J to 4 bases, leaving 7 bases not matched to a gene. In DNA form, the CDR3 reads TGCGCCAGCAGCGGCAGCCTAGCGGGGGCAGAGACCCAGTACTTC. Protein: CASSGSLAGAETQYF.

The chain uses TRBV5-1 and TRBJ2-3, with unresolved D. Germline V gives CDR1 SGHRS, CDR2 YFSETQ. The CDR3 runs to 13 residues. Trimming took off 1 base at V and 6 bases at J, with 9 bases between the two ends. For the CDR3, the DNA is TGCGCCAGCAGCTTGCGCGGTGGGGATACGCAGTATTTT. Protein product: CASSLRGGDTQYF.

The CDR3 bases are TGCGCCAGCAGCCAAGATCGAGGGGGCCGAACAGATACGCAGTATTTT. Translating it yields CASSQDRGGRTDTQYF. The chain joins TRBV4-3 to TRBJ2-3; 7 bases are shared with TRBD1. The V and J ends lost 0 bases and 3 bases, in that order; junction bases with no gene match: 6. Germline V gene lookup returns CDR1 LGHNA and CDR2 YSLEER. The CDR3 totals 16 residues.

The chain uses TRBV18 and TRBJ2-7; unclear D gene. The CDR3 loop spans 13 amino acids. Germline V gene data show CDR1 as KGHSH and CDR2 as LQKENI. V shed 3 bases and J shed 2 bases, with 8 bases lying between them. The CDR3 here is CASSPLQAYEQYF. The CDR3 DNA sequence: TGTGCCAGCTCACCGTTGCAGGCCTACGAGCAGTACTTC.

This clone was found once. The V and J genes are TRBV11-3 and TRBJ2-1; 11 bases map to TRBD2. The trim removed 0 bases at V and 6 bases at J, leaving 1 base unmatched. CDR1 and CDR2 from the germline V gene are SGHNT and YENEEA. The CDR3 spans 15 residues. The CDR3 nucleotides read TGTGCCAGCAGCTTAGATAGCGGGAGGGGCAATGAGCAGTTCTTC. Translated: CASSLDSGRGNEQFF.

The rearrangement links TRBV9 to TRBJ1-1; D call uncertain. Germline V CDR1 and CDR2: SGDLS, YYNGEE. V dropped 1 base and J dropped 1 base, with 8 bases sitting between them. The length of the CDR3 is 14 residues. The CDR3 loop reads CASSVQASNTEAFF. The CDR3 DNA reads TGTGCCAGCAGCGTACAGGCCTCGAACACTGAAGCTTTCTTT.

This chain connects TRBV30 to TRBJ1-6; TRBD1 matches at 12 bases. Germline values: CDR1 GTSNPN, CDR2 SVGIG (reference sequence). The CDR3 has 16 amino acids. The V and J ends lost 1 base and 7 bases, in that order; junction bases with no gene match: 5. CDR3 sequence reads: CAWSGTGTGGNSPLHF. CDR3 nucleotide sequence: TGTGCCTGGAGTGGGACCGGGACAGGGGGCAATTCACCCCTCCACTTT.

V and J are TRBV6-5 and TRBJ2-7; no firm D call. There are 14 residues in the CDR3. The germline CDR1 and CDR2 sequences are MNHEY and SVGAGI. Trimming pared 8 bases from V and 0 bases from J, leaving 14 bases between. The CDR3 loop reads CASSLRPSSYEQYF. For the CDR3, the DNA is TGTGCCAGCTCTCTGAGACCTAGCTCCTACGAGCAGTACTTC.

V usage is TRBV19 and J usage is TRBJ1-2; the match to TRBD1 covers 10 bases. The V segment lost 6 bases and the J segment 1 base; nucleotides outside the gene matches: 8. CDR1 and CDR2 from the germline V gene are LNHDA and SQIVND (reference sequence). There are 16 residues in the CDR3. CDR3 residues: CASRITGTGDNYGYTF. DNA of the CDR3: TGTGCCAGTAGAATTACCGGGACAGGGGATAACTATGGCTACACCTTC. The variable domain in full, with the rest retrieved from reference TRBV19 and TRBJ1-2, is DGGITQSPKYLFRKEGQNVTLSCEQNLNHDAMYWYRQDPGQGLRLIYYSQIVNDFQKGDIAEGYSVSREKKESFPLTVTSAQKNPTAFYLCASRITGTGDNYGYTFGSGTRLTVV.

DNA for the CDR3: TGTGCCAGCGGGGGGACTTCCGTCAGCGACGAGCAGTACTTC. This codes for CASGGTSVSDEQYF. The V call is TRBV18, the J call TRBJ2-7, with TRBD2 as a possible D gene (6 bases). Germline V gene data show CDR1 as KGHSH and CDR2 as LQKENI. The CDR3 has 14 amino acids. The V end was cut by 8 bases, the J end by 5 bases, with 19 bases between.

The CDR3 sequence is CASSLEGFGNTIYF. The CDR3 nucleotides are TGCGCCAGCAGCTTGGAGGGTTTTGGAAACACCATATATTTT. This chain uses TRBV5-1 with TRBJ1-3; D gene unclear. The CDR3 is 14 residues long. The V gene's germline CDR1 is SGHRS and CDR2 YFSETQ. Trimming took 0 bases from V and 3 from J, leaving 7 bases between them.

Concerning this clone: The same CDR3 is also encoded by other DNA sequences in this sample. The CDR3 region is CASRLAGETQYF. DNA of the CDR3: TGTGCCAGTCGACTAGCGGGGGAGACCCAGTACTTC. V usage is TRBV19 and J usage is TRBJ2-5; 11 bases line up with TRBD2. The CDR3 has 12 amino acids. V shed 8 bases and J 5 bases; nucleotides not matched to a gene: 1. The germline CDR1 and CDR2 sequences are LNHDA and SQIVND (reference sequence).

J is TRBJ2-5 and V is TRBV7-3; 8 bases agree with TRBD1. This CDR3 comprises 14 residues. Germline V gene data show CDR1 as SGHTA and CDR2 as FQGTGA. Unmatched junction bases numbered 12, after V lost 2 bases and J lost 13 bases. The CDR3 sequence is CASSLSPWQGAMYF. The CDR3 DNA sequence: TGTGCCAGCAGCTTATCTCCGTGGCAGGGGGCCATGTACTTC.